This T cell receptor beta chain appears in the sequencing data of a study of blood T cell repertoires in COVID-19. Study-level information: In each case, the material was cDNA or gDNA derived from T cells, B-cell-depleted T cells, or PBMCs.

TCRdb keeps only in-frame clones here, not all; method: immunoSEQ multiplex PCR. The data contain 250,000 to 300,000 clones, roughly 86% of them seen just once; the ten biggest clones take up around 0.9%. Those who participated ranged in age from 18 to 89 years and resided in 20 to 30 US areas. Participants reported their clinical history, and cohort assignment relied on those reports. Cohort 3 recovered donors had two negative PCRs, clearance, or symptom resolution. The CDR3 totals 15 residues. Per germline, CDR1 LNHDA and CDR2 SQIVND (reference sequence). V lost 6 bases, J lost 5 bases, and 7 bases stayed unmatched.

The V call is TRBV19, the J call TRBJ1-6; 7 bases are shared with TRBD1. The specimen sequenced was PBMCs or T cells enriched from blood (not recorded which). The sequence came from a woman younger than 45 who had recovered from COVID-19. The chain's CDR3 is CASRNRGLDNSPLHF. The CDR3 nucleotides read TGTGCCAGTAGAAACAGGGGACTGGATAATTCACCCCTCCACTTT.